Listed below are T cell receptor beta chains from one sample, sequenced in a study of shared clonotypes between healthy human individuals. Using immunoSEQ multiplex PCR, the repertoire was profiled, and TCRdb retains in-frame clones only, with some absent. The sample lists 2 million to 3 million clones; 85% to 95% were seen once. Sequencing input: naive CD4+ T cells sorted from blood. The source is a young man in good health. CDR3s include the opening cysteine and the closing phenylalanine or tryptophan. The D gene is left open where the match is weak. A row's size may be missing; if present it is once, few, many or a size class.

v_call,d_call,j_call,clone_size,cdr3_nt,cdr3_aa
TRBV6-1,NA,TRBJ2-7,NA,TGTGCCAGCAGTGCGGACAGCCTAGGTTCCTACGAGCAGTACTTC,CASSADSLGSYEQYF
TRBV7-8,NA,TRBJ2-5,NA,TGTGCCAGCAGCTTAGGGACTCAAGAGACCCAGTACTTC,CASSLGTQETQYF
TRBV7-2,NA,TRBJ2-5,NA,TGTGCCAGCAAACGGAGCAGACAAGAGACCCAGTACTTC,CASKRSRQETQYF
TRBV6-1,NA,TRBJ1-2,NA,TGTGCCAGCAGGAGGGACGGGGAGGGGACTCGTGGCTACACCTTC,CASRRDGEGTRGYTF
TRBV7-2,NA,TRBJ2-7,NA,TGTGCCAGCAGCCGAGAAGAAAGTAGTCCGGTGTACGAGCAGTACTTC,CASSREESSPVYEQYF
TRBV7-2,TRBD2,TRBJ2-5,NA,TGTGCCAGCAGCTTTGGACTAGCTAGAAGGAGTGGAGAGACCCAGTACTTC,CASSFGLARRSGETQYF
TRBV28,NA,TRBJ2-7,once,TGTGCCAGCAGTTTTTCTAGGGGTTGGTACGAGCAGTACTTC,CASSFSRGWYEQYF
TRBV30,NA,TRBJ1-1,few,TGTGCCTGGAGTATTGGAGCTAACACTGAAGCTTTCTTT,CAWSIGANTEAFF
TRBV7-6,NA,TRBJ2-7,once,TGTGCCAGCAGGGCCGGGACAAGGGACGAGCAGTACTTC,CASRAGTRDEQYF
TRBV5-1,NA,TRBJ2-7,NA,TGCGCCAGCAGCTTCAGGACGGCACCCTACGAGCAGTACTTC,CASSFRTAPYEQYF
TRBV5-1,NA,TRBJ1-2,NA,TGCGCCAGCAGCTCGTCAGGGTTTTCTGGCTACACCTTC,CASSSSGFSGYTF
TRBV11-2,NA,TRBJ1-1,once,TGTGCCAGCAGCTTGGGTATCTCGAACACTGAAGCTTTCTTT,CASSLGISNTEAFF
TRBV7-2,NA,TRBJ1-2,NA,TGTGCCAGCAGCTTAGTAGGGGTCAGCGCCAACTATGGCTACACCTTC,CASSLVGVSANYGYTF
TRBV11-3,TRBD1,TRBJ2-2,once,TGTGCCAGCAGCGAACAGGGGGCAGGCGGGGAGCTGTTTTTT,CASSEQGAGGELFF
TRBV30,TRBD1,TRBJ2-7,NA,TGTGCCTGGAGTATCGACAGGGCCTACGAGCAGTACTTC,CAWSIDRAYEQYF
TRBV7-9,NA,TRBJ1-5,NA,NA,CASSTSVGGQPQHF
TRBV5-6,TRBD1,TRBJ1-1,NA,TGTGCCAGCAGCCCGGGGACAGGGGGCGGACGGACTGAAGCTTTCTTT,CASSPGTGGGRTEAFF
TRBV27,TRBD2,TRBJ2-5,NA,TGTGCCAGCAGTTTATCGGGGGGGGGAGAGACCCAGTACTTC,CASSLSGGGETQYF